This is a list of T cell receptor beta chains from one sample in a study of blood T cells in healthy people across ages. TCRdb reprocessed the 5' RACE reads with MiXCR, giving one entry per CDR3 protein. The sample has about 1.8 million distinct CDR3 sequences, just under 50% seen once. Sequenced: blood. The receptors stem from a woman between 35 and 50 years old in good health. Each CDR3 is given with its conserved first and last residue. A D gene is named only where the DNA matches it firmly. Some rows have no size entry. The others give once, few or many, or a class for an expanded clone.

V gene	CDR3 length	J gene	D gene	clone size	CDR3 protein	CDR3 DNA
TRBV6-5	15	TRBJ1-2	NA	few	CASSQPFSGDYGYTF	TGTGCCAGCAGCCAACCGTTTTCAGGGGACTATGGCTACACCTTC
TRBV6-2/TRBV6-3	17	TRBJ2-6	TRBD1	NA	CTSQKGALDSGANVLTF	TGTACCAGCCAGAAGGGGGCTCTTGACTCTGGGGCCAACGTCCTGACTTTC
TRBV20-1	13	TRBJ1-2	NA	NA	CSATGTANYGYTF	TGCAGTGCCACAGGAACAGCTAACTATGGCTACACCTTC
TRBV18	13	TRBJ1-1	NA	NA	CASTLPLSTEAFF	TGTGCCAGCACCCTGCCCCTATCGACCGAAGCTTTCTTT
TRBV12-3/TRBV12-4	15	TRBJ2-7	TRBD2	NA	CASTLTSGGANEQYF	TGTGCCAGCACCCTGACTAGCGGGGGGGCCAACGAGCAGTACTTC
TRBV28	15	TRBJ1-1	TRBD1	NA	CASSLWDRGRTEAFF	TGTGCCAGCAGCCTCTGGGACAGGGGGAGGACTGAAGCTTTCTTT
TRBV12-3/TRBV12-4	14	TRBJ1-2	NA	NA	CASSWVATNYGYTF	TGTGCCAGCTCATGGGTTGCGACAAACTATGGCTACACCTTC
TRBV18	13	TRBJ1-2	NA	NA	CASSPSGFSGYTF	TGTGCCAGCTCACCCTCAGGGTTTTCTGGCTACACCTTC
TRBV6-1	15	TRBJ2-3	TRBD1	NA	CASSKGQPFPDTQYF	TGTGCCAGCAGTAAGGGACAGCCTTTCCCCGATACGCAGTATTTT
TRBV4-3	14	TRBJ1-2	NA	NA	CASSQDHRVYGYTF	TGCGCCAGCAGCCAAGATCACAGGGTATATGGCTACACCTTC
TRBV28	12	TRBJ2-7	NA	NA	CATTQPGGEQYF	TGTGCCACCACGCAACCAGGGGGGGAGCAGTACTTC
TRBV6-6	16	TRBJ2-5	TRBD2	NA	CASSSPSGGGLLTQYF	TGTGCCAGCAGTTCCCCTAGCGGGGGGGGCCTGTTGACCCAGTACTTC
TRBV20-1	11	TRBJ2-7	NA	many	CSVRSSYEQYF	TGCAGTGTTAGGAGCTCCTACGAGCAGTACTTC
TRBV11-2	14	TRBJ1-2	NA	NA	CADDEGSGAYGYTF	TGTGCCGATGATGAGGGGAGTGGGGCCTATGGCTACACCTTC
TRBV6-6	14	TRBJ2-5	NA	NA	CASSYDGGSETQYF	TGTGCCAGCAGTTACGATGGGGGGTCGGAGACCCAGTACTTC
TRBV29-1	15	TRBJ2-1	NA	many	CSVESPGSSYNEQFF	TGCAGCGTTGAATCTCCAGGGAGCTCCTACAATGAGCAGTTCTTC
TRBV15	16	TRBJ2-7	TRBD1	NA	CATSRDRTGGLYEQYF	TGTGCCACCAGCAGAGATCGGACAGGGGGTTTATACGAGCAGTACTTC
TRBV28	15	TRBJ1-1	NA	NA	CASSQPDIQNTEAFF	TGTGCCAGCAGCCAACCCGACATCCAGAACACTGAAGCTTTCTTT
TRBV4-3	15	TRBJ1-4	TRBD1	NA	CASSQTGQGPEKLFF	TGCGCCAGCAGCCAAACGGGACAGGGGCCCGAAAAACTGTTTTTT
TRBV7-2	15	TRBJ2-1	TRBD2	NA	CASSLVSGGAYEQFF	TGTGCCAGCAGCTTAGTTAGCGGGGGGGCCTATGAGCAGTTCTTC